This TCR beta chain was found in a study of shared clonotypes between healthy human individuals. Some clones are missing from TCRdb's copy, which holds only in-frame ones; the method was immunoSEQ multiplex PCR. The table includes some 500,000 clones, 95% to 96% detected once. With 2 bases removed from V and 9 bases from J, the gap between germline ends came to 13 bases. CDR3 length: 14 amino acids. From germline, CDR1 is MDHEN and CDR2 SYDVKM. This sequence was found in a woman in her 30s in good health. J is TRBJ2-2 and V is TRBV28, with D uncertain. What was sequenced was naive CD4+ T cells sorted from blood. Subset specified: CD45RA+ positively selected. The CDR3 region is CASSLVGSPRELFF. The CDR3 nucleotides are TGTGCCAGCAGTTTAGTTGGTTCCCCGAGGGAGCTGTTTTTT.